These T cell receptor beta chains were read from a single sample in a study of blood T cell repertoires in COVID-19. Assay used: immunoSEQ multiplex PCR; TCRdb lists only in-frame clones, some missing. The data hold around 260,000 clones, with about 89% observed a single time. Sequencing was done on a sample of peripheral blood. The receptors here all came from a man aged 35 to 55 who had recovered from COVID-19. Each CDR3 is given with its conserved first and last residue. A D gene is named only where the DNA matches it firmly. Some rows mark clone size as missing; the rest say once, few, many or name a class of expanded clone.

j_call,clone_size,d_call,v_call,cdr3_length,cdr3_nt,cdr3_aa
TRBJ1-6,-,-,TRBV7-8,20,TGTGCCAGCAGCCACAACCCCCAGGGGTCGCCGAATAGGTATAATTCACCCCTCCACTTT,CASSHNPQGSPNRYNSPLHF
TRBJ2-5,-,TRBD2,TRBV7-2,16,TGTGCCAGCAGACTCGGGACTAGCGGGGGGTTGGAGACCCAGTACTTC,CASRLGTSGGLETQYF
TRBJ2-1,once,TRBD2,TRBV6-5,14,TGTGCCAGCAGTAGGACTAGCGGGGGCAGGGAGCAGTTCTTC,CASSRTSGGREQFF
TRBJ2-2,-,-,TRBV7-3,12,TGTGCCAGCAGCTATAGTCCCGGGGAGCTGTTTTTT,CASSYSPGELFF
TRBJ2-7,few,-,TRBV12-3/TRBV12-4,13,TGTGCCAGCAGTTTTGGTCAGGGGAGCGAGCAGTACTTC,CASSFGQGSEQYF
TRBJ2-2,-,-,TRBV6-5,15,TGTGCCAGCAGGCACAGGGGGGGGAAGGCCGGGGAGCTGTTTTTT,CASRHRGGKAGELFF
TRBJ1-5,-,TRBD1,TRBV27,13,TGTGTCAGCAAACAGGGGGGGGTGGAGGCCCAGCATTTT,CVSKQGGVEAQHF
TRBJ2-5,few,-,TRBV29-1,13,TGCAGCGTTGCACAGGGAAATCCGGAGACCCAGTACTTC,CSVAQGNPETQYF
TRBJ2-2,-,TRBD2,TRBV11-2,16,TGTGCCAGCAGCTCTTTTAGCGGGGCTAACACCGGGGAGCTGTTTTTT,CASSSFSGANTGELFF
TRBJ2-1,-,TRBD2,TRBV27,14,TGTGCCAGCAGGACTAGCGGGTCCTACAATGAGCAGTTCTTC,CASRTSGSYNEQFF
TRBJ1-2,-,-,TRBV10-3,16,TGTGCCATCGCCGGGCAGTTCCAGACAGGCCCTAGTGGCTACACCTTC,CAIAGQFQTGPSGYTF
TRBJ1-1,-,TRBD1,TRBV5-1,14,TGCGCCAGCAGCCCCGGGACAGGGGGTACTGAAGCTTTCTTT,CASSPGTGGTEAFF
TRBJ2-1,-,TRBD2,TRBV19,15,TGTGCCAGTAGTGGAGGGAGGGCCACCTACAATGAGCAGTTCTTC,CASSGGRATYNEQFF
TRBJ2-3,-,-,TRBV3-1/TRBV3-2,15,TGTGCCAGCAGCCAAGACGGGCAGGGAATAGATACGCAGTATTTT,CASSQDGQGIDTQYF
TRBJ2-7,-,TRBD2,TRBV2,13,TGTGCCAGCGCTAGCGGGTTCTCCTACGAGCAGTACTTC,CASASGFSYEQYF
TRBJ1-3,-,-,TRBV18,14,TGTGCCAGTCGGACACTTCGCTCTGGAAACACCATATATTTT,CASRTLRSGNTIYF
TRBJ2-2,once,-,TRBV19,16,TGTGCCAGTAGTATTGGGGCTAGTCTTTCCACCGGGGAGCTGTTTTTT,CASSIGASLSTGELFF
TRBJ1-3,once,-,TRBV10-3,15,TGTGCCATCAGTGAGGGACAGCCTACTGGAAACACCATATATTTT,CAISEGQPTGNTIYF
TRBJ2-4,-,TRBD1,TRBV27,18,TGTGCCAGCAGTCCGTTGACAGGGGGCGCATTAGCCAAAAACATTCAGTACTTC,CASSPLTGGALAKNIQYF
TRBJ1-1,-,TRBD1,TRBV12-3/TRBV12-4,13,TGTGCCAGTTCGACAGGGGGCTACACTGAAGCTTTCTTT,CASSTGGYTEAFF
TRBJ2-7,-,TRBD2,TRBV5-4,15,TGTGCCAGCAGCCCGGAAGGGCGGGGGTTCCACGAGCAGTACTTC,CASSPEGRGFHEQYF
TRBJ2-5,-,-,TRBV5-1,14,TGCGCCAGCAGCCCCGGACGGACACAAGAGACCCAGTACTTC,CASSPGRTQETQYF
TRBJ1-5,-,TRBD1,TRBV12-5,14,TGTGCTAGTGCCTTCGACAGGGGGAGTCAGCCCCAGCATTTT,CASAFDRGSQPQHF
TRBJ1-3,-,-,TRBV7-9,13,TGTGCCAGCAGCCCTTCGGGGGGAAACACCATATATTTT,CASSPSGGNTIYF
TRBJ2-7,-,-,TRBV19,16,TGTGCCAGTAGTATAGTTCGGGGGTTAGGCAACTACGAGCAGTACTTC,CASSIVRGLGNYEQYF
TRBJ2-7,once,TRBD2,TRBV6-6,17,TGTGCCAGCAGTCCTTCAAAATCCGGGACTAGCTCGGACGAGCAGTACTTC,CASSPSKSGTSSDEQYF
TRBJ2-7,-,-,TRBV19,13,TGTGCCAGTAGTCTAGAGGTGATCGGCGAGCAGTACTTC,CASSLEVIGEQYF
TRBJ2-1,-,-,TRBV18,12,TGTGCCAGCTCACCCCGCGCCAACGAGCAGTTCTTC,CASSPRANEQFF
TRBJ2-2,-,-,TRBV24-1,15,TGTGCCACCAGTGCGAGTCGCCCCGCCACCGGGGAGCTGTTTTTT,CATSASRPATGELFF
TRBJ1-5,-,-,TRBV24-1,17,TGTGCCACCAGTGATTTTCGGGGGGGCGAACACAATCAGCCCCAGCATTTT,CATSDFRGGEHNQPQHF
TRBJ2-7,-,-,TRBV11-2,15,TGTGCCAGCAGCTTAGGTATGGCCAAAGCCTACGAGCAGTACTTC,CASSLGMAKAYEQYF
TRBJ2-5,-,TRBD1,TRBV5-1,15,TGCGCCAGCAGCTTGAACGACAGGGATTCGGAGACCCAGTACTTC,CASSLNDRDSETQYF
TRBJ2-5,-,TRBD2,TRBV3-1/TRBV3-2,17,TGTGCCAGCAGCCAAGCTAGCGGGGGGCCGTACCAAGAGACCCAGTACTTC,CASSQASGGPYQETQYF
TRBJ2-7,-,-,TRBV5-1,13,TGCGCCAGCAGCCCATCGGCCGGGGGTGAGCAGTACTTC,CASSPSAGGEQYF
TRBJ2-5,-,TRBD1,TRBV6-5,15,TGTGCCAGCAGGCCGGACAGGGGCCGGCAAGAGACCCAGTACTTC,CASRPDRGRQETQYF
TRBJ1-1,-,TRBD1,TRBV18,15,TGTGCCAGCTCACCACGACAGGGGTCGAACACTGAAGCTTTCTTT,CASSPRQGSNTEAFF
TRBJ2-3,-,-,TRBV11-2,14,TGTGCCACGGGTAGGACTTCTAGCACAGATACGCAGTATTTT,CATGRTSSTDTQYF
TRBJ2-3,-,TRBD2,TRBV18,18,TGTGCCAGCTCACCAGCGCGGACTAGCGGGAGTAGGGGAGATACGCAGTATTTT,CASSPARTSGSRGDTQYF
TRBJ2-3,-,TRBD2,TRBV4-1,13,TGCGCCAGCAGCCCAGCGGGATCAGATACGCAGTATTTT,CASSPAGSDTQYF
TRBJ1-1,-,-,TRBV29-1,13,TGCAGCGGTGGTTCGGGTCTGAACACTGAAGCTTTCTTT,CSGGSGLNTEAFF
TRBJ1-1,-,-,TRBV19,15,TGTGCCTCACTCCATTCATTTAAGACAGTCACTGAAGCTTTCTTT,CASLHSFKTVTEAFF
TRBJ1-2,-,TRBD1,TRBV18,13,TGTGCCAGCTCACCCCCGACAGGGAATGGCTACACCTTC,CASSPPTGNGYTF
TRBJ1-5,-,TRBD1,TRBV5-8,15,TGTGCCAGCAGCCCGACAGGGTCCGGCAATCAGCCCCAGCATTTT,CASSPTGSGNQPQHF
TRBJ2-3,-,-,TRBV12-3/TRBV12-4,13,TGTGCCAGCAGACCTAGCGGCACAGATACGCAGTATTTT,CASRPSGTDTQYF
TRBJ2-3,once,TRBD2,TRBV3-1/TRBV3-2,15,TGTGCCAGCAGCCCCCGGGGCGGGGGGGCCGATACGCAGTATTTT,CASSPRGGGADTQYF
TRBJ2-5,once,-,TRBV11-2,15,TGTGCCAGCAGCTTAGATGCGCGGGGGCCAGGGACCCAGTACTTC,CASSLDARGPGTQYF
TRBJ1-5,few,TRBD1,TRBV12-5,17,TGTGCTAGTGGTTCCTATCCCGGGACAGCCTTCAATCAGCCCCAGCATTTT,CASGSYPGTAFNQPQHF
TRBJ2-7,many,-,TRBV6-6,13,TGTGCCAGCAGGCCGGGAGCCTCCTACGAGCAGTACTTC,CASRPGASYEQYF
TRBJ2-7,-,-,TRBV30,13,TGTGCCTGGAGTCCGGGACTCACCTACGAGCAGTACTTC,CAWSPGLTYEQYF
TRBJ2-7,-,-,TRBV9,15,TGTGCCAGCAGCGTAGGGGTGGGGACAACCTACGAGCAGTACTTC,CASSVGVGTTYEQYF
TRBJ1-2,-,-,TRBV18,13,TGTGCCAGCTCACCACGCGCGACAGAAGGCTACACCTTC,CASSPRATEGYTF
TRBJ2-7,-,TRBD1,TRBV27,17,TGTGCCAGCAGTTTCCGGATAGTCCGGGACAGGGTCCACGAGCAGTACTTC,CASSFRIVRDRVHEQYF
TRBJ1-1,few,-,TRBV5-1,13,TGCGCCAGCAGCTTGGATGCCAACTTTGAAGCTTTCTTT,CASSLDANFEAFF
TRBJ2-1,-,-,TRBV5-5,15,TGTGCCAGCAGCCTCGAGGGCCCCTCCTACAATGAGCAGTTCTTC,CASSLEGPSYNEQFF